The clone carrying this T cell receptor beta chain appeared a few times. PCR was performed a second time for about 7 to 12 cycles using a sample-barcoded 5' primer and a J-beta primer mix. One entry per CDR3 protein, called by TCRdb with MiXCR from the 5' RACE reads. This table holds more than 900,000 distinct CDR3 sequences, under 30% found once. The data were obtained in a study of blood T cells in healthy people across ages. Germline V gene lookup returns CDR1 MNHEY and CDR2 SVGAGI. The CDR3 length is 15 residues. Trimming cost V 0 bases and J 1 base, with 9 bases left between them. No fewer than 5.5 micrograms of total RNA were isolated from every sample. These data were also filed under a second study, of T cells of mothers and their children. That report adds: Barcodes and 2-4 random nucleotides were added by M1S in the second PCR.

This receptor was identified in a girl aged 2-15 years in good health. The V call is TRBV6-5, the J call TRBJ2-5; possibly TRBD2 for D (6 bases). Sequencing was carried out using blood. The chain's CDR3 is CASSYSRGFQETQYF. CDR3 nucleotide sequence: TGTGCCAGCAGTTACTCGCGGGGATTCCAAGAGACCCAGTACTTC.